Reported below is one TCR beta chain. The antigen is not known. This entry is derived from a study of Ad26.COV2.S vaccination and SARS-CoV-2 variants. Study in general: Administration of Ad26.COV2.S was intramuscular, either once or twice 56 days apart.

The V end was cut by 0 bases, the J end by 0 bases, with 16 bases between. The length of the CDR3 is 18 residues. Per the germline V gene, CDR1 is SGHRS and CDR2 is YFSETQ. The table came from immunoSEQ multiplex PCR; TCRdb's copy has only in-frame clones and leaves some out. The sample lists about 250,000 clones, approximately 88% occurring once. The treatment denotes: 15 to 20 received Ad26.COV2.S at low or high dose, single or two shots; 5 received placebo; per-sample allocation not given. Samples were taken on day 63 after the first vaccine or placebo injection. Study outcomes and limitations: In TCR breadth and depth analyses, total T cell responses may have been underestimated.

The sequence was obtained from a person aged 18-65 years who received the Ad26.COV2.S COVID-19 vaccine or a placebo. The chain uses TRBV5-1 and TRBJ1-5; tentatively, D is TRBD1 (5 bases). The specimen comprised peripheral blood, sampled in a trial of Ad26.COV2.S vaccine versus placebo. The CDR3 DNA is TGCGCCAGCAGCTTGGTACCGGGCGGGGCGAATAGCAATCAGCCCCAGCATTTT. Translated, it gives CASSLVPGGANSNQPQHF.